A selection of T cell receptor beta chains follows, all from one sample in a study of cytomegalovirus exposure and HLA in healthy donors. Some clones are missing from TCRdb's copy, which holds only in-frame ones; the method was immunoSEQ multiplex PCR. The table includes around 96,000 clones, 50% to 80% detected once. Sequencing used PBMCs. These receptors all come from a man aged 55 to 70 in good health and CMV-seronegative. CDR3s leave out the opening cysteine and the closing phenylalanine or tryptophan.

J: TRBJ2-6; V: TRBV25-1; CDR3: ASSDQTVSGANVLT
J: TRBJ2-1; V: TRBV28; CDR3: ASSSGQGDYNEQF
J: TRBJ2-2; V: TRBV28; CDR3: ASSFGTGVPGELF
J: TRBJ1-5; V: TRBV6-5; CDR3: ASSATGGFQPQH
J: TRBJ1-5; V: TRBV10-1; CDR3: ASSAGTDDQPQH
J: TRBJ1-1; V: TRBV11-1; CDR3: ASSLGRGAAEAF
J: TRBJ1-1; V: TRBV19; CDR3: ASFATDRENTEAF
J: TRBJ1-3; V: TRBV6-5; CDR3: ASSYSAGGSGNTIY
J: TRBJ2-5; V: TRBV9; CDR3: ASSFRQGNEETQY
J: TRBJ2-3; V: TRBV10-1; CDR3: ASSATDTQY
J: TRBJ2-7; V: TRBV27; CDR3: ASRPRGPAYEQY
J: TRBJ2-5; V: TRBV7-3; CDR3: ASSSHGGLETQY
J: TRBJ2-7; V: TRBV7-9; CDR3: ASSLEGYYSYEQY
J: TRBJ2-7; V: TRBV6-5; CDR3: ASSKDRAYEQY
J: TRBJ1-6; V: TRBV7-3; CDR3: ASSLRRTSPLH